This entry concerns a single T cell receptor (beta chain). Study processing details: Using reference gene primer amplification, nucleated cell counts were estimated. Produced via immunoSEQ multiplex PCR; TCRdb's table is partial and in-frame only. V, J and clone size derive from that table, while D and trimming were established from the DNA sequence. Of some 250,000 clones in the sample, 86% were seen once. The sample is drawn from a study of blood T cell repertoires in COVID-19. Across the whole study: From the United States, Italy and Spain came samples of acute and convalescent COVID-19. Sources were T cells, B-cell-depleted T cells, or PBMCs; the material itself was cDNA or gDNA.

The CDR3 has 14 amino acids. Germline V gene sequence: CDR1 MNHEY, CDR2 SVGAGI. V was shortened by 6 bases and J by 0 bases, with 11 bases between the two germline ends. This chain joins TRBV6-5 and TRBJ1-1; D remains unclear. The specimen sequenced was peripheral blood. This TCR derives from a man older than 75 with acute or convalescent COVID-19. The CDR3 coding sequence is TGTGCCAGCAGCTCTCCTCCAGTGAACACTGAAGCTTTCTTT. The encoded protein is CASSSPPVNTEAFF.